What follows describes a single TCR beta chain. The sample has other DNA sequences that encode this CDR3 too. Germline-derived CDR1 and CDR2 are MNHEY and SMNVEV (reference sequence). This CDR3 is 14 amino acids long. The J segment lost 3 bases and the V segment lost 5 bases, leaving 3 bases of the junction unmatched. This record comes from a study of cytomegalovirus exposure and HLA in healthy donors. The PCR was carried out with 60 Vbeta primers and 13 Jbeta primers. Measured with immunoSEQ multiplex PCR; TCRdb has only the in-frame clones, and not every one. The table records over 50,000 clones, roughly 90% of them present only once.

The genes are TRBV27 and TRBJ2-7, with 11 nucleotides matching TRBD1. The receptor was derived from a man aged 25-40 years in good health and CMV-seropositive. Sample: PBMCs. Here the CDR3 DNA reads TGTGCCAGCAGTAGCGGGACAGGGGGCTACGAGCAGTACTTC. It is translated as CASSSGTGGYEQYF.